The T cell receptor beta chain under discussion was sequenced for a study of technical replicates of blood from a handful of donors. Sequenced by immunoSEQ multiplex PCR; TCRdb stores in-frame clones only, minus some. The table has over 80,000 clones, about 96% seen once; the top ten hold approximately 0.38%. Sequencing was done on a sample of T cells isolated from PBMCs. This clonotype was obtained from a human donor in good health.

CDR3 bases: TGTGCCAGCAGCGTAGCTAGCGGGGATTACACAGATACGCAGTATTTT. Translated: CASSVASGDYTDTQYF. V gene TRBV9 combines with J gene TRBJ2-3; 9 nucleotides match TRBD2. The CDR3 runs to 16 residues. Germline CDR1 is SGDLS and CDR2 is YYNGEE. The V and J ends lost 0 bases and 2 bases, in that order; junction bases with no gene match: 4.